This T cell receptor (beta chain) was identified in a study of OX40 agonist ivuxolimab in advanced cancers. Study-wide context: Ivuxolimab is an agonistic anti-OX40 (CD134) antibody, and patients were treated with it.

Repertoires were generated with immunoSEQ multiplex PCR, while TCRdb's copy carries only in-frame clones and drops some. The sample records 50,000 to 70,000 clones, about 88% being singletons. CDR1 LNHDA and CDR2 SQIVND come from the germline V gene (reference sequence). J was trimmed by 0 bases and V by 5 bases; bases with no gene match: 7. The CDR3 contains 16 residues. The TCR comes from an adult with an advanced solid tumor such as melanoma, head and neck, liver or kidney cancer. The sample here was CD4+ or CD8+ T cells sorted from blood, taken in a trial of the OX40 agonist ivuxolimab. The V gene is TRBV19, the J gene TRBJ2-7; 10 bases map to TRBD1. CDR3 DNA: TGTGCCAGTAGTCCCCTTGGGGACAGGGGCTCCTACGAGCAGTACTTC. Protein sequence: CASSPLGDRGSYEQYF.